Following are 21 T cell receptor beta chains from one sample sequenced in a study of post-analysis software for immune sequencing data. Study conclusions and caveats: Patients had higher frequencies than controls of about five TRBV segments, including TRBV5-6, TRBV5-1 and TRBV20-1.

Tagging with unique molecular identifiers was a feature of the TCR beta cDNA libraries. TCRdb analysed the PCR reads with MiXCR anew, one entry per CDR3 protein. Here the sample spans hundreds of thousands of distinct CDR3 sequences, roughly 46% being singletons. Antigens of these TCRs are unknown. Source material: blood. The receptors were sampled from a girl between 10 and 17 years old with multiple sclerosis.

The CDR3 spells CATSRAPGQGTGELFF. CDR3 sequence (DNA): TGTGCCACCAGCAGAGCGCCGGGACAGGGCACCGGGGAGCTGTTTTTT. This chain uses TRBV15 with TRBJ2-2, with 9 bases fitting TRBD1. After removal of 1 base from V and 4 bases from J, the junction contained 4 bases not matched to a gene. CDR1 is LNHNV and CDR2 is YYDKDF in the germline V gene (reference sequence). This CDR3 is 16 amino acids long.

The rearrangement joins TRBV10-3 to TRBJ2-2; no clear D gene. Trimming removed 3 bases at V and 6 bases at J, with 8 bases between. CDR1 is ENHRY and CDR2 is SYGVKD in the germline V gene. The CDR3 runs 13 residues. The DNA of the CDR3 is TGTGCCATCAGTGAAACTGATCCCGGGGAGCTGTTTTTT. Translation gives CAISETDPGELFF.

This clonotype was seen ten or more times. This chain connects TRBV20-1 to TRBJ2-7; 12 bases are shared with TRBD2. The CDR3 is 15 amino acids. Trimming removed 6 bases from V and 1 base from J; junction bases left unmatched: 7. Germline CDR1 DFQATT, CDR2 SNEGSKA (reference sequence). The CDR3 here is CSAIRLAGVSYEQYF. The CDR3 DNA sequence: TGCAGTGCGATTCGACTAGCGGGAGTGTCCTACGAGCAGTACTTC.

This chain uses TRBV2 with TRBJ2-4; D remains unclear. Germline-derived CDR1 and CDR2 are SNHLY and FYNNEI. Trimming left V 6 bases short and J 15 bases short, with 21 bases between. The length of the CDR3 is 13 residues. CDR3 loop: CASSLTLSYERYF. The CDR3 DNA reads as TGTGCCAGCAGCCTCACCCTGTCCTACGAGCGGTACTTC.

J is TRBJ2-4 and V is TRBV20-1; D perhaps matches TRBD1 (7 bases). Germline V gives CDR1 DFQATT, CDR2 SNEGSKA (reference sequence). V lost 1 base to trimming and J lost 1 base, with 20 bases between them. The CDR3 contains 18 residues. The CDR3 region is CSARGEQGRSAAKNIQYF. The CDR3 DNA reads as TGCAGTGCTAGAGGCGAACAGGGGAGGTCTGCGGCCAAAAACATTCAGTACTTC.

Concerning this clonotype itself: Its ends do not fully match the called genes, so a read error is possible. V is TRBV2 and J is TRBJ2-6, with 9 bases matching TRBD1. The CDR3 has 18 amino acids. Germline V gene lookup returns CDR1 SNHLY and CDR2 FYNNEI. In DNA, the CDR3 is TGTGCCAGCAAATGGACCGGGACAGGGCTCTCTGGGGCCAACGTCCCGACTTTC. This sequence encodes CASKWTGTGLSGANVPTF. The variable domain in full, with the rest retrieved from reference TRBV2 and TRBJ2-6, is EPEVTQTPSHQVTQMGQEVILRCVPISNHLYFYWYRQILGQKVEFLVSFYNNEISEKSEIFDDQFSVERPDGSNFTLKIRSTKLEDSAMYFCASKWTGTGLSGANVPTFGAGSRLTVL.

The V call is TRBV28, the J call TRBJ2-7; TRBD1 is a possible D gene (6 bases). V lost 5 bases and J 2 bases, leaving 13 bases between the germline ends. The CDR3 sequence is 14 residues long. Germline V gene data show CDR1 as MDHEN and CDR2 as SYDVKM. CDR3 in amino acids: CASSPRQETYEQYF. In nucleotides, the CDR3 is TGTGCCAGCAGTCCTCGACAGGAAACCTACGAGCAGTACTTC.

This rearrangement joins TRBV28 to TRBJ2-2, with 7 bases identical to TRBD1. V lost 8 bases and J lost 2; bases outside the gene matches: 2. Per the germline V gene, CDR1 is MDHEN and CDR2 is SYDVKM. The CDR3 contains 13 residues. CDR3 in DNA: TGTGCCAGCGGGGACAGTAACACCGGGGAGCTGTTTTTT. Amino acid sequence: CASGDSNTGELFF.

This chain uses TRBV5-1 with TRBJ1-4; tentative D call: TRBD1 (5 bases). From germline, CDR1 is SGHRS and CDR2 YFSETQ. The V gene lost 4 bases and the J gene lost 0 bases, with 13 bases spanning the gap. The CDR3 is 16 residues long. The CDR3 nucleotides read TGCGCCAGCAGCCCCGGAACACAGGCAACTAATGAAAAACTGTTTTTT. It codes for CASSPGTQATNEKLFF.

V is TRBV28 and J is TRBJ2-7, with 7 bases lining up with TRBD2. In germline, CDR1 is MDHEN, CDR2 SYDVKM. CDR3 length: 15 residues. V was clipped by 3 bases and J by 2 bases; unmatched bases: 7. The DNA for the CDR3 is TGTGCCAGCAGTTTGGGGAGGGGATGGACCTACGAGCAGTACTTC. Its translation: CASSLGRGWTYEQYF.

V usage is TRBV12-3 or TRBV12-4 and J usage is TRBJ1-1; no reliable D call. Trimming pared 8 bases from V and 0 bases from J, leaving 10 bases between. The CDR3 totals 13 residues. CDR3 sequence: CASGVLMNTEAFF. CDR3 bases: TGTGCCAGCGGGGTACTGATGAACACTGAAGCTTTCTTT.

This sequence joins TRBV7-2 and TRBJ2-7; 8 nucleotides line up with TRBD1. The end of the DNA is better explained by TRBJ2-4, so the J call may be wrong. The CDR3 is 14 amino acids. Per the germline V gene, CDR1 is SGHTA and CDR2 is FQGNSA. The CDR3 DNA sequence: TGTGCCAGCAGCGCGCGGACAGGGACGAACATTCAGTACTTC. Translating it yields CASSARTGTNIQYF.

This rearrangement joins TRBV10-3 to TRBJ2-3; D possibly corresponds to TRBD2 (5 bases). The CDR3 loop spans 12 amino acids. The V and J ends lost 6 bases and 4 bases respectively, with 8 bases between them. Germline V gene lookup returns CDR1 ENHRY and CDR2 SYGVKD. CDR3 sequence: CAIRGSPDTQYF. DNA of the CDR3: TGTGCCATCAGGGGGAGTCCAGATACGCAGTATTTT.

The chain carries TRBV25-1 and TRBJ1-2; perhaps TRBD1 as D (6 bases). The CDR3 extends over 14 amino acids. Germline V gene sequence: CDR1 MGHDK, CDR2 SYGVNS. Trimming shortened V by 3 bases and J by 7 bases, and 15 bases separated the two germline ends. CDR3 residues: CASSDSAGVSGYTF. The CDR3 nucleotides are TGTGCCAGCAGTGATTCGGCAGGGGTGAGTGGCTACACCTTC.

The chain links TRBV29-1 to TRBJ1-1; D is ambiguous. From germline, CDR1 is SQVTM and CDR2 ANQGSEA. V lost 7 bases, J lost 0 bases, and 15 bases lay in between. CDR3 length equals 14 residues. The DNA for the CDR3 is TGCAGCGCTCAAGCAAGGTTCATGAACACTGAAGCTTTCTTT. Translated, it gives CSAQARFMNTEAFF.

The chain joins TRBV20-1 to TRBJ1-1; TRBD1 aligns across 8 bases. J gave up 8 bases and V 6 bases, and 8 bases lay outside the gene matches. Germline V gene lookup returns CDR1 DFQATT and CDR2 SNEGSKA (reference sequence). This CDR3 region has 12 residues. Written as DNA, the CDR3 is TGCAGTGCCCCATCGACAGGGGAGGAAGCTTTCTTT. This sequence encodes CSAPSTGEEAFF.

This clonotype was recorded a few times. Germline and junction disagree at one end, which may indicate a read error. The CDR3 sequence is CAGSLVDYEQYF. CDR3 DNA: TGTGCCGGCAGCTTAGTAGATTACGAGCAGTACTTC. The chain links TRBV7-9 to TRBJ2-5; D not certain. The J call may be faulty, since TRBJ2-7 better matches the DNA end. This CDR3 is built from 12 residues. Germline lookup yields CDR1 SEHNR and CDR2 FQNEAQ (reference sequence).

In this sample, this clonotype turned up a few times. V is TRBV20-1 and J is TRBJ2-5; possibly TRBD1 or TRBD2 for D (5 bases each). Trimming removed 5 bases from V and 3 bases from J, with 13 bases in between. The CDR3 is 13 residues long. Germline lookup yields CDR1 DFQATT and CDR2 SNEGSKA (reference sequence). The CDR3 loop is CSALRDGEETQYF. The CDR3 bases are TGCAGTGCTCTCCGGGACGGCGAAGAGACCCAGTACTTC.

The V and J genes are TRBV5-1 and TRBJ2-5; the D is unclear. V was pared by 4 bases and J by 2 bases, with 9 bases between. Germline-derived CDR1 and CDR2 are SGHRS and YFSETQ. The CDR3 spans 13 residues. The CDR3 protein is CASSPLGQETQYF. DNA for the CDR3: TGCGCCAGCAGCCCGCTCGGGCAAGAGACCCAGTACTTC. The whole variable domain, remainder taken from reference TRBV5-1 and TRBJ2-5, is KAGVTQTPRYLIKTRGQQVTLSCSPISGHRSVSWYQQTPGQGLQFLFEYFSETQRNKGNFPGRFSGRQFSNSRSEMNVSTLELGDSALYLCASSPLGQETQYFGPGTRLLVL.

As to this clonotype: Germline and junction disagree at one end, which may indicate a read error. The CDR3 nucleotides read TGTTCCAGCAGCTTCCAAGGCAGTCACCAAGAGACCCAGTACTTC. This sequence encodes CSSSFQGSHQETQYF. This chain connects TRBV7-9 to TRBJ2-7; D is unclear. The end of the DNA aligns better with TRBJ2-5, so the J call may be wrong. Germline V gives CDR1 SEHNR, CDR2 FQNEAQ (reference sequence). This CDR3 spans 15 amino acids.

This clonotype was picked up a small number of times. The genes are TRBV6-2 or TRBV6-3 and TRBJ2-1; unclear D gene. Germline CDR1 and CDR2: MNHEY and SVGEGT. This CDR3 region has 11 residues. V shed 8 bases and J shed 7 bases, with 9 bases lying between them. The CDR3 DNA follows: TGTGCCAGCTACTGGGGTAATGAGCAGTTCTTC. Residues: CASYWGNEQFF.